This T cell receptor beta chain is drawn from a study of Ad26.COV2.S vaccination and SARS-CoV-2 variants. Across the study: Once or twice, 56 days apart, Ad26.COV2.S was delivered intramuscularly.

TCRdb's copy holds only in-frame clones and misses some; the assay was immunoSEQ multiplex PCR. The table has about 380,000 clones, under 90% seen once. The sample's treatment: 19 received Ad26.COV2.S at low or high dose, single or two shots; about 5 received placebo; per-sample allocation not given. Day 63 following the first vaccine or placebo injection was when the samples were taken. Of note for this clone: The antigen remains unidentified.

V dropped 5 bases and J dropped 3; count of bases not matched to a gene: 6. Germline assignment: CDR1 SGHTA and CDR2 FQGNSA. The CDR3 runs to 15 residues. Study-level points and caveats: Placebo recipients trailed vaccine recipients in spike-specific TCR breadth.

The sample was peripheral blood, taken in a trial of Ad26.COV2.S vaccine versus placebo. This clonotype was sampled from a person aged 18-65 years who received the Ad26.COV2.S COVID-19 vaccine or a placebo. The chain joins TRBV7-2 to TRBJ1-3; the match to TRBD1 covers 8 bases. The CDR3: CASSGGQGLGNTIYF. CDR3 DNA sequence: TGTGCCAGCAGCGGAGGACAGGGTCTTGGAAACACCATATATTTT.